The clone carrying this T cell receptor beta chain was seen a handful of times. Its antigen is as yet unknown. MiXCR, applied by TCRdb to the 5' RACE reads, yields one record per CDR3 protein. The table has 600,000 to 850,000 distinct CDR3 sequences, around a sixth seen once. The entry originates in a study of identical twins. General study results and limits: Cord blood's abundant beta clonotypes had fewer insertions, unlike memory repertoires.

The ends lost 5 bases at V and 5 bases at J; junction bases unmatched: 13. CDR1 is LGHDT and CDR2 is YNNKEL in the germline V gene (reference sequence). This CDR3 is 19 amino acids long. The same sample was also used in a study of T cells expressing NK-cell markers. As that study records: With respect to HCMV, most of the eight sequenced donors were seropositive, and one was seronegative.

The rearrangement links TRBV3-1 to TRBJ2-2, with TRBD2 matching 14 bases. Sequenced material: PBMCs. The receptor was isolated from a woman between 18 and 30 years old in good health. CDR3 in amino acids: CASSSAGLAGGVGTGELFF. In DNA form, the CDR3 reads TGTGCCAGCAGCTCCGCCGGACTAGCGGGGGGCGTTGGGACCGGGGAGCTGTTTTTT.